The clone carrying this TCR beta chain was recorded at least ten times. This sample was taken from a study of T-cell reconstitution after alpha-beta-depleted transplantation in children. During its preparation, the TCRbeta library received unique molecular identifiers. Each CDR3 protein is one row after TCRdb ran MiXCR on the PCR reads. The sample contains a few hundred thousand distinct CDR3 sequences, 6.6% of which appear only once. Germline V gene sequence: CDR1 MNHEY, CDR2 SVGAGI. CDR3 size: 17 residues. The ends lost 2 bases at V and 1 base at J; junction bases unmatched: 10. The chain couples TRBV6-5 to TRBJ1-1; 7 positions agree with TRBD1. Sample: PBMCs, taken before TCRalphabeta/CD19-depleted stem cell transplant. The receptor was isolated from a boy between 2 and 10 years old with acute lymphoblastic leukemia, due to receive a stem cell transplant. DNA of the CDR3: TGTGCCAGCAGTTACCATGGACCGGGACAGTCGAACACTGAAGCTTTCTTT. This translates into CASSYHGPGQSNTEAFF.